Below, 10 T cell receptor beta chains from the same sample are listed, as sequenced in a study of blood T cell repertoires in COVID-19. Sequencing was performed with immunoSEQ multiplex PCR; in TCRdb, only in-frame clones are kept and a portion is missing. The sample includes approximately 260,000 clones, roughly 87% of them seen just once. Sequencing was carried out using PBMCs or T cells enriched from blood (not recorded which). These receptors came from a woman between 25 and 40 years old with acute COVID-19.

The CDR3: CATSAGQSSGANVLTF. The CDR3 region has the DNA TGTGCCACCAGCGCCGGACAAAGCTCTGGGGCCAACGTCCTGACTTTC. This chain links TRBV15 with TRBJ2-6; D is perhaps TRBD1 (5 bases). Deletions cut 5 bases from V and 0 bases from J, with 11 bases between. CDR3 size: 16 residues. Per the germline V gene, CDR1 is LNHNV and CDR2 is YYDKDF (reference sequence).

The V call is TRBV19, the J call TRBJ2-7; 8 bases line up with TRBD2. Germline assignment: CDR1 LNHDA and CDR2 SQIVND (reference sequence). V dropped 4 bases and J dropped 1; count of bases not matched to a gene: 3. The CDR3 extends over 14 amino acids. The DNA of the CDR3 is TGTGCCAGTAGTAGGGCTAGCGGGTCCTACGAGCAGTACTTC. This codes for CASSRASGSYEQYF. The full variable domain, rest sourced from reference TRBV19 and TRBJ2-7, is DGGITQSPKYLFRKEGQNVTLSCEQNLNHDAMYWYRQDPGQGLRLIYYSQIVNDFQKGDIAEGYSVSREKKESFPLTVTSAQKNPTAFYLCASSRASGSYEQYFGPGTRLTVT.

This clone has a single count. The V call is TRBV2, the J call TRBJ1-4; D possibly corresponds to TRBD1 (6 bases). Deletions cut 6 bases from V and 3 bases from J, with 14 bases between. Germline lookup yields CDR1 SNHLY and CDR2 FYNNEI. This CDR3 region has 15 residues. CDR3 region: CASSLGGGANEKLFF. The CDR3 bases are TGTGCCAGCAGCCTGGGGGGGGGCGCTAATGAAAAACTGTTTTTT.

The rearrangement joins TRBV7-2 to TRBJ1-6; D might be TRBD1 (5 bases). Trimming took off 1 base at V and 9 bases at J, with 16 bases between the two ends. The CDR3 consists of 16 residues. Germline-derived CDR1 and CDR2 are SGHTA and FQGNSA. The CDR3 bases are TGTGCCAGCAGCTTAGTCCCACGCGGAAGGGGTTCACCCCTCCACTTT. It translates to CASSLVPRGRGSPLHF.

The CDR3: CASSFQGAAQYF. In DNA, the CDR3 is TGTGCCAGCAGTTTCCAGGGGGCTGCGCAGTATTTT. The chain joins TRBV27 to TRBJ2-3; 8 nucleotides align to TRBD1. V gave up 3 bases and J gave up 10 bases; unmatched junction bases: 3. The CDR3 length is 12 residues. Looked up from germline, CDR1 is MNHEY and CDR2 is SMNVEV (reference sequence).

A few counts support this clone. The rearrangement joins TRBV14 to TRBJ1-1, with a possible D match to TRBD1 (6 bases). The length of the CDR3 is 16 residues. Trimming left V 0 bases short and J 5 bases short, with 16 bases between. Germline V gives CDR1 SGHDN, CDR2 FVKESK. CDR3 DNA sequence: TGTGCCAGCAGCCAAGATAGACGGCAGGGGTGGACTGAAGCTTTCTTT. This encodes CASSQDRRQGWTEAFF.

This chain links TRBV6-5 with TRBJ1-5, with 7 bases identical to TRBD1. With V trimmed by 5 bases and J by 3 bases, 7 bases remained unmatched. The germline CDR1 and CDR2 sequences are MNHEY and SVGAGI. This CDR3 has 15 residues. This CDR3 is CASSTGAPPNQPQHF. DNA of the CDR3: TGTGCCAGCAGTACAGGGGCGCCCCCCAATCAGCCCCAGCATTTT.

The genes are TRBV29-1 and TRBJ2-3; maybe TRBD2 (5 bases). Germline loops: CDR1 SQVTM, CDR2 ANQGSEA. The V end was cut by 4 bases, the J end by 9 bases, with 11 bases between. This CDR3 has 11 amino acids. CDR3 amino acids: CSVGTPGTQYF. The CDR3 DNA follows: TGCAGCGTTGGGACTCCCGGGACGCAGTATTTT.

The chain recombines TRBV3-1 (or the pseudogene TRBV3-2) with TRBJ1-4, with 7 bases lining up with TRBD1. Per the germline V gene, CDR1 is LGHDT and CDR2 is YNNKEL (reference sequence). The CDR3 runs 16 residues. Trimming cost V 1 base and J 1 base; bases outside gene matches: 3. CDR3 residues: CASSQAQGGTNEKLFF. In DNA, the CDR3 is TGTGCCAGCAGCCAAGCGCAGGGGGGAACTAATGAAAAACTGTTTTTT.

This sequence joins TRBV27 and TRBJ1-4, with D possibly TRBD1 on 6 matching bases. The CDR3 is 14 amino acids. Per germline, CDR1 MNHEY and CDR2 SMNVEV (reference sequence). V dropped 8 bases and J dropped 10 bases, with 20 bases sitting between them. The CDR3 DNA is TGTGCCAGCGATAACAGGGACCCAACGGGAAAACTGTTTTTT. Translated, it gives CASDNRDPTGKLFF. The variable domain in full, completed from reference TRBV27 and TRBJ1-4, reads EAQVTQNPRYLITVTGKKLTVTCSQNMNHEYMSWYRQDPGLGLRQIYYSMNVEVTDKGDVPEGYKVSRKEKRNFPLILESPSPNQTSLYFCASDNRDPTGKLFFGSGTQLSVL.